The 6 T cell receptor beta chains given below trace back to one sample, sequenced in a study of blood T cell repertoires in COVID-19. The protocol was immunoSEQ multiplex PCR, while the TCRdb copy is restricted to in-frame clones and leaves out a portion. The sample lists roughly 320,000 clones; around 86% were seen once. The sequencing input was PBMCs or T cells enriched from blood (not recorded which). These receptors all come from a man aged 25-45 years who had recovered from COVID-19.

The chain joins TRBV11-2 to TRBJ2-1, with a possible D match to TRBD2 (7 bases). Germline lookup yields CDR1 SGHAT and CDR2 FQNNGV. The CDR3 is made up of 15 amino acids. The germline V and J ends were trimmed by 5 bases and 3 bases, with 14 bases remaining between them. CDR3 nucleotide sequence: TGTGCCAGCAGCCCCGGGGGGACAAACTACAATGAGCAGTTCTTC. As protein: CASSPGGTNYNEQFF.

This clone has a single count. The chain uses TRBV3-1 (or the pseudogene TRBV3-2) and TRBJ2-7; possibly TRBD2 for D (5 bases). The CDR3 sequence is 12 residues long. Per germline, CDR1 LGHDT and CDR2 YNNKEL (reference sequence). The V and J ends lost 4 bases and 5 bases respectively, with 9 bases between them. This CDR3 reads CASSPPGNEQYF. CDR3 coding DNA: TGTGCCAGCAGCCCCCCCGGGAACGAGCAGTACTTC.

The chain links TRBV19 to TRBJ1-4; D is unclear. CDR1 LNHDA and CDR2 SQIVND come from the germline V gene (reference sequence). This CDR3 region has 12 residues. Trimming shortened V by 9 bases and J by 0 bases, and 5 bases separated the two germline ends. The CDR3 loop is CASRSTNEKLFF. The CDR3 bases are TGTGCCAGCCGTTCAACTAATGAAAAACTGTTTTTT.

V and J are TRBV6-5 and TRBJ1-2; D not resolved. V was clipped by 5 bases and J by 4 bases, with 17 bases between them. This CDR3 comprises 15 residues. Germline-derived CDR1 and CDR2 are MNHEY and SVGAGI. CDR3 residues: CASSPTRTGAYGYTF. CDR3 nucleotides: TGTGCCAGCAGTCCCACCCGAACGGGAGCCTATGGCTACACCTTC.

This chain links TRBV3-1 (or the pseudogene TRBV3-2) with TRBJ1-4, with D perhaps TRBD1 (5 bases). Germline CDR1 LGHDT, CDR2 YNNKEL (reference sequence). This CDR3 is built from 16 residues. Trimming cost V 0 bases and J 8 bases, with 16 bases left between them. Here the CDR3 DNA reads TGTGCCAGCAGCCAAGATTTGGGCAGGGTAGGAGAAAAACTGTTTTTT. Residues: CASSQDLGRVGEKLFF.

The table lists this clone with a few counts. The chain has TRBV29-1 and TRBJ1-4; 8 positions match TRBD1. Germline V gene data show CDR1 as SQVTM and CDR2 as ANQGSEA. This CDR3 is built from 14 residues. Losses at the gene ends were 3 bases for V and 11 bases for J; bases not matched to a gene: 11. The CDR3 DNA is TGCAGCGTTGAGGACAGGGCAGAGGCCGGGAAACTGTTTTTT. This codes for CSVEDRAEAGKLFF.